The sequence of this T cell receptor beta chain was determined in a study of blood T cell repertoires in COVID-19. Study-wide context: Some COVID-19 samples were acute and others convalescent; all came from the United States, Italy and Spain. The cDNA or gDNA used as material had been derived from T cells, B-cell-depleted T cells, or PBMCs.

The CDR3 loop spans 13 amino acids. Germline assignment: CDR1 KGHSH and CDR2 LQKENI. Unmatched junction bases numbered 1, after V lost 0 bases and J lost 6 bases. The authors' processing: Estimates of nucleated cell counts were drawn from the amplification of reference gene primers. Clones were read by immunoSEQ multiplex PCR, and TCRdb kept only the in-frame ones, dropping some. V and J calls and clone size are copied from that table; D and trimming were computed from the DNA. Of about 140,000 clones in the sample, roughly 86% are singletons; the top ten hold around 8.5%. This sequence was found in a woman aged 60-70 years with acute or convalescent COVID-19. Specimen: peripheral blood. This chain uses TRBV18 with TRBJ2-7; 8 nucleotides line up with TRBD1. The CDR3 spells CASSPPGQGEQYF. For the CDR3, the DNA is TGTGCCAGCTCACCACCAGGACAGGGCGAGCAGTACTTC.